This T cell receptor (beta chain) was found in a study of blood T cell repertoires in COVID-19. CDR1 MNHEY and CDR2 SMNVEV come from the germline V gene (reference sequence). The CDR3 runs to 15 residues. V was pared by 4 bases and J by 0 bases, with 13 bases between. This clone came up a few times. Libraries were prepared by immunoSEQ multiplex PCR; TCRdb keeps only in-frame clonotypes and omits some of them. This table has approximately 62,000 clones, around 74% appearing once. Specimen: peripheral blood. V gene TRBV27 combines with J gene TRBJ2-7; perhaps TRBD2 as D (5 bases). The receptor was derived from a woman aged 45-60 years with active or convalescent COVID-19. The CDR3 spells CASSSRLLSSYEQYF. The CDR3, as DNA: TGTGCCAGCAGTTCCCGACTACTAAGCTCCTACGAGCAGTACTTC.